These T cell receptor beta chains were read from a single sample in a study of post-analysis software for immune sequencing data. TCRdb re-called the PCR reads through MiXCR, storing one row per CDR3 protein. This table has about half a million distinct CDR3 sequences, approximately 46% appearing once. Specimen: blood. Receptors originate from a girl aged 5-17 years with multiple sclerosis. Each CDR3 is given with its conserved first and last residue. Each record gives: J gene, V gene, CDR3 length, D gene, clone size, CDR3 protein, CDR3 DNA. A D gene is named only where the DNA matches it firmly. Where a row states a size, it is once, few, many or the class of an expanded clone; other rows omit it.

>TRBJ2-7|TRBV20-1|14|TRBD1|.
CSAQTDRGSYEQYF
TGCAGTGCTCAAACGGACAGGGGTTCCTACGAGCAGTACTTC
>TRBJ1-2|TRBV29-1|12|TRBD1|.
CSVERQGYGYTF
TGCAGCGTTGAGAGACAGGGGTATGGCTACACCTTC
>TRBJ2-7|TRBV5-1|16|.|.
CASSSDRTGISYEQYF
TGCGCCAGCAGCTCGGACCGGACTGGGATCTCCTACGAGCAGTACTTC
>TRBJ1-1|TRBV5-5|13|.|.
CASSLFANTEAFF
TGTGCCAGCAGCTTGTTCGCAAACACTGAAGCTTTCTTT
>TRBJ2-7|TRBV6-2/TRBV6-3|16|TRBD2|once
CASSLHGTSGNYEQYF
TGTGCCAGCAGTCTACACGGGACTAGCGGGAATTACGAGCAGTACTTC
>TRBJ1-2|TRBV28|13|.|few
CASSITGYYGYTF
TGTGCCAGCAGTATCACAGGGTACTATGGCTACACCTTC
>TRBJ2-1|TRBV20-1|16|TRBD2|few
CSARDRLAGGGNEQFF
TGCAGTGCTAGAGATCGACTAGCGGGAGGGGGCAATGAGCAGTTCTTC
>TRBJ2-1|TRBV5-1|16|TRBD2|few
CASSLELAASYNEQFF
TGCGCCAGCAGCTTGGAACTAGCGGCCAGCTACAATGAGCAGTTCTTC
>TRBJ2-1|TRBV20-1|12|TRBD2|.
CTCRGRLNGQFF
TGCACCTGTCGCGGGAGATTAAATGGGCAGTTCTTC
>TRBJ2-3|TRBV20-1|15|.|.
CSARDIRREWDTQYF
TGCAGTGCTAGAGACATCCGACGGGAGTGGGATACGCAGTATTTT
>TRBJ2-1|TRBV7-3|14|.|few
CASSPGRAYNEQFF
TGTGCCAGCAGCCCAGGTCGAGCCTACAATGAGCAGTTCTTC
>TRBJ2-2|TRBV11-2|17|TRBD2|few
CASSLRSSGSRTGELFF
TGTGCCAGCAGCTTAAGATCTAGCGGGAGTCGCACCGGGGAGCTGTTTTTT
>TRBJ1-1|TRBV29-1|14|.|.
CSVRHLLRNTEAFF
TGCAGCGTCCGTCACCTGTTGCGGAACACTGAAGCTTTCTTT
>TRBJ2-5|TRBV20-1|16|.|.
CSARVGMGSIQEAQYF
TGCAGTGCTAGGGTCGGTATGGGCAGCATCCAAGAGGCCCAGTACTTC
>TRBJ2-1|TRBV29-1|13|TRBD2|.
CSIESGSPEEQFF
TGCAGCATTGAAAGCGGGAGCCCCGAGGAGCAGTTCTTC
>TRBJ2-1|TRBV4-2|15|.|.
CASSQDLPPYNEQFF
TGTGCCAGCAGCCAAGACCTGCCCCCCTACAATGAGCAGTTCTTC
>TRBJ1-5|TRBV6-6|15|.|few
CASETGRYSNQPQHF
TGTGCCAGCGAGACAGGAAGATATAGCAATCAGCCCCAGCATTTT
>TRBJ1-2|TRBV11-2|15|.|.
CASSPWGQSSYGYTF
TGTGCCAGCAGCCCGTGGGGGCAGTCGTCCTATGGCTACACCTTC
>TRBJ2-7|TRBV29-1|12|.|few
CSVEEVSYEQYF
TGCAGCGTTGAAGAGGTCTCCTACGAGCAGTACTTC
>TRBJ2-1|TRBV4-1|21|TRBD2|few
CASSPTVIPGLAEISYNEQFF
TGCGCCAGCAGCCCCACGGTAATACCGGGACTAGCGGAAATCTCCTACAATGAGCAGTTCTTC
>TRBJ2-1|TRBV12-3/TRBV12-4|12|.|few
CASSPNYNEQFF
TGTGCCAGCAGTCCCAACTACAATGAGCAGTTCTTC
>TRBJ2-3|TRBV12-3/TRBV12-4|12|.|.
CASRRDTDTQYF
TGTGCCAGCAGGAGAGACACAGATACGCAGTATTTT
>TRBJ2-1|TRBV20-1|16|TRBD1|.
CSAHDLDRVSYNEQFF
TGCAGTGCCCATGACCTCGACAGGGTTTCCTACAATGAGCAGTTCTTC
>TRBJ2-5|TRBV20-1|14|TRBD2|.
CSATGLAGQETQYF
TGCAGCGCCACGGGACTAGCGGGACAAGAGACCCAGTACTTC
>TRBJ2-5|TRBV24-1|14|.|.
CATSETGTGETQYF
TGTGCCACCAGTGAAACAGGGACGGGAGAGACCCAGTACTTC
>TRBJ2-5|TRBV21-1|15|.|few
CASSRSGTAQETQYF
TGTGCCAGCAGTAGATCCGGGACAGCGCAAGAGACCCAGTACTTC
>TRBJ1-5|TRBV25-1|15|TRBD1|few
CASSQGGGWNQPQHF
TGTGCCAGCAGCCAGGGGGGGGGTTGGAATCAGCCCCAGCATTTT
>TRBJ2-7|TRBV7-6|18|TRBD2|few
CASSPGTSGGLSSYEQYF
TGTGCCAGCAGCCCCGGGACTAGCGGAGGCCTGAGCTCCTACGAGCAGTACTTC
>TRBJ2-7|TRBV20-1|15|.|few
CSARDASGGGYEQYF
TGCAGTGCTAGAGATGCAAGCGGTGGGGGTTACGAGCAGTACTTC
>TRBJ2-5|TRBV29-1|12|TRBD1|few
CSGRGQGETQYF
TGCAGCGGCCGGGGACAGGGAGAGACCCAGTACTTC
>TRBJ2-7|TRBV9|14|.|.
CASSVGSGAGEQYF
TGTGCCAGCAGCGTAGGTTCGGGGGCGGGAGAGCAGTACTTC
>TRBJ2-5|TRBV27|15|TRBD1|.
CASSYGQGGLGTQYF
TGTGCCAGCAGCTATGGACAGGGGGGCTTGGGGACCCAGTACTTC
>TRBJ2-7|TRBV20-1|15|TRBD2|.
CSARSGGLAGSEQYF
TGCAGTGCTAGAAGCGGGGGACTAGCGGGGAGTGAGCAGTACTTC
>TRBJ2-1|TRBV7-3|14|.|.
CASSRDRQHNEQFF
TGTGCCAGCAGCCGGGACCGCCAACACAATGAGCAGTTCTTC
>TRBJ2-3|TRBV7-3|16|TRBD2|few
CASSPTSGRRTDTQYF
TGTGCCAGCAGCCCCACTAGCGGGAGAAGAACAGATACGCAGTATTTT
>TRBJ2-7|TRBV20-1|11|.|.
CSAKSQYEQYF
TGCAGTGCAAAAAGTCAGTACGAGCAGTACTTC
>TRBJ2-1|TRBV12-3/TRBV12-4|14|TRBD2|few
CASSLAGGPREQFF
TGTGCCAGCAGTCTAGCGGGAGGGCCCCGCGAGCAGTTCTTC
>TRBJ1-2|TRBV29-1|13|TRBD1|.
CSPGDSSNYGYTF
TGCAGCCCAGGGGACAGCTCTAACTATGGCTACACCTTC
>TRBJ1-4|TRBV28|17|TRBD1|.
CASTTVQGAGTNEKLFF
TGTGCCAGCACTACGGTCCAGGGGGCAGGGACTAATGAAAAACTGTTTTTT
>TRBJ2-3|TRBV11-3|12|.|.
CASSSEGNTQYF
TGTGCCAGCAGCTCGGAGGGGAATACGCAGTATTTT
>TRBJ1-4|TRBV5-1|14|TRBD1|.
CASSARQGDEKLFF
TGCGCCAGCAGCGCGCGACAGGGAGATGAAAAACTGTTTTTT